The TCR beta chain described here comes from a study of blood T cell repertoires in COVID-19 (dated by TCRdb to about 2020). In terms of the full investigation: Collaborator samples came from the United States, Italy and Spain and covered acute and convalescent phases of COVID-19. The material from the prospective study consisted of cDNA or gDNA derived from T cells, B-cell-depleted T cells, or PBMCs. Deeply sampled blood TCRbeta repertoires from subjects exposed to, actively infected with, or recovered from COVID-19 were included in the dataset. The repertoires were released in a freely available public database intended as a resource for research on the immune response to SARS-CoV-2. The samples were drawn from the first 160 participants of the ongoing ImmuneRACE study and from roughly 1,300 subjects provided by 6 global collaborators. The sample metadata nearly always contained a de-identified subject ID, COVID-19 status, age in years and sex. Where available, HLA class I and class II types were taken from metadata supplied by the sample provider and were not determined by assay-based typing. General findings and caveats noted by the study authors: Clinical and demographic metadata were provided uncurated, with the amount varying by source and participant.

Each collaborating institution followed its own protocols to collect whole blood in K2EDTA tubes. Collaborator samples were shipped for TCRbeta analysis as frozen whole blood, isolated PBMCs, or DNA extracted from either sample type. The immunoSEQ Assay, a bias-controlled multiplex PCR, was used to amplify TCRbeta CDR3 regions from genomic DNA. Turning to the authors' computational methods: The number of nucleated cells in each sample was estimated from the amplification of reference gene primers within the assay. To quantify the absolute abundance of each unique TCRbeta CDR3 rearrangement, sequence reads were collapsed and filtered. For each sample, productive Simpson clonality was calculated as the square root of Simpson's diversity index across productive rearrangements. TCRdb carries this immuneACCESS record with in-frame sequences only. Its versions omit some clonotypes, under half of them owing to an unresolved V gene in the studies checked, with the rest unexplained. That table supplies the V and J calls and clone size; D and trimming were determined from the DNA. This sample lists about 70,000 clones; around nine tenths were detected once. The ten biggest clones cover 11% of the sample.

CDR1 and CDR2 are read off the germline V gene as ENHRY and SYGVKD. The CDR3, cysteine through phenylalanine, is 13 amino acids long. This entry keeps only the CDR3 DNA: 39 bases, framed from base 1. V was cut back by 7 bases and J by 3 bases, leaving a gap of 12 bases between them. With respect to this clone: Its antigen remains undetermined. No base-level quality is on record; no much larger clone is a single base apart.

The source is a woman under 30 with acute or convalescent COVID-19. Recombination joined TRBV10-3 with TRBJ2-5, with the D gene too uncertain to name. Sequenced material: peripheral blood. The CDR3 protein is CAIKEHVEETQYF. The nucleotides read TGTGCCATCAAGGAGCATGTGGAAGAGACCCAGTACTTC.